This T cell receptor (beta chain) was sequenced during a study of T cells after yellow fever vaccination. About the study: Tscm, CM, EM and EMRA memory subsets were sorted by CD3, CD45RA, CCR7 and CD95. Fractions low in cell number were prepared with SMART-Seq v4 Ultra Low Input. Findings and limits, study-wide: Repertoires obtained by FACS sorting could include abundant clonotypes that entered as contaminants from the bulk population.

TCRdb processed the 5' RACE reads anew with MiXCR; each CDR3 protein has one entry. The sample shows tens of thousands of distinct CDR3 sequences, 10% of them seen only once. Germline-derived CDR1 and CDR2 are KGHSH and LQKENI. This CDR3 spans 14 amino acids. In its sample, this clonotype was seen once. A much larger clone lies a single base off, so this may be a read error. V usage is TRBV18 and J usage is TRBJ2-2; TRBD2 might be the D (5 bases). The sequence was collected from a man between 18 and 35 years old who received the YFV17D yellow fever vaccine. Sequencing used PBMCs, either bulk or a sorted T-cell subset (CD4+, CD8+, memory, or dextramer-sorted; not recorded which), obtained around 15 days after the first yellow fever vaccination. CDR3 bases: TGTGCCAACTCACCGATCTCGGGATACGGGGAGCTGTTTTTT. It translates to CANSPISGYGELFF.